These 29 T cell receptor beta chains originate from one sample sequenced in a study of response to subunit inactivated influenza vaccine. TCRdb reanalysed the RT-PCR reads using MiXCR and keeps one entry per CDR3 protein. This table has roughly 710,000 distinct CDR3 sequences, approximately 14% appearing once. The material sequenced was PBMCs from blood, taken roughly 2 weeks before vaccination. These receptors were taken from a man aged 45-60 years who received an inactivated influenza vaccine.

The chain is built from TRBV19 and TRBJ1-5; D gene unclear. The V and J ends lost 1 base and 2 bases respectively, with 12 bases between them. Germline lookup yields CDR1 LNHDA and CDR2 SQIVND (reference sequence). The CDR3 runs 16 residues. The CDR3: CASSIGPNNGNQPQHF. CDR3 nucleotide sequence: TGTGCCAGTAGTATAGGTCCGAATAATGGCAATCAGCCCCAGCATTTT.

This clonotype was observed a few times. The chain has TRBV29-1 and TRBJ2-2, with D possibly matching TRBD1 (5 bases). CDR3 length: 13 amino acids. V gave up 2 bases and J gave up 6 bases, with 10 bases separating them. In germline, CDR1 is SQVTM, CDR2 ANQGSEA. CDR3: CSVEQGRSGELFF. The CDR3 bases are TGCAGCGTTGAACAGGGCCGATCCGGGGAGCTGTTTTTT.

The table lists this clonotype with a few counts. The chain employs TRBV12-5 and TRBJ2-2; D call uncertain. V was trimmed by 0 bases and J by 8 bases, leaving 7 bases between them. In germline, CDR1 is LGHNT, CDR2 FRNRAP. The CDR3 contains 13 residues. CDR3 sequence reads: CASGLVSTGELFF. The CDR3 DNA is TGTGCTAGTGGTTTGGTTAGTACAGGGGAGCTGTTTTTT.

This clonotype came up many times. This chain joins TRBV7-9 and TRBJ2-6; D possibly corresponds to TRBD2 (6 bases). Trimming took 6 bases from V and 2 from J, leaving 26 bases between them. Looked up from germline, CDR1 is SEHNR and CDR2 is FQNEAQ (reference sequence). The CDR3 runs to 20 residues. CDR3: CASSPPGLPSLAPGANVLTF. CDR3 nucleotides: TGTGCCAGCAGTCCGCCGGGACTTCCTTCTCTGGCTCCTGGGGCCAACGTCCTGACTTTC.

This clonotype was detected only a few times. The chain joins TRBV11-2 to TRBJ2-3; TRBD2 agrees at 10 bases. Germline loops: CDR1 SGHAT, CDR2 FQNNGV. CDR3 size: 17 residues. V lost 0 bases, J lost 1 base, and 4 bases stayed unmatched. The CDR3 DNA reads TGTGCCAGCAGCTTAGACCCAGCGGGAGGGGGCACAGATACGCAGTATTTT. It translates to CASSLDPAGGGTDTQYF.

V gene TRBV4-2 combines with J gene TRBJ2-5; 7 bases map to TRBD2. With V trimmed by 1 base and J by 6 bases, 5 bases remained unmatched. CDR1 is LGHNA, CDR2 YNFKEQ, per germline. The CDR3 length is 14 residues. CDR3 nucleotides: TGTGCCAGCAGCCAAGGGACTAGGGGCAAGACCCAGTACTTC. Translating gives CASSQGTRGKTQYF.

The chain's CDR3 is CASISAGTGVLGYTF. In DNA, the CDR3 is TGTGCCAGCATTTCAGCCGGGACAGGGGTGCTTGGCTACACCTTC. The J gene is TRBJ1-2, the V gene TRBV28; 10 bases align to TRBD1. The ends lost 7 bases at V and 7 bases at J; junction bases unmatched: 12. This CDR3 spans 15 amino acids. From germline, CDR1 is MDHEN and CDR2 SYDVKM.

The chain employs TRBV30 and TRBJ2-1; 8 bases are shared with TRBD2. After removal of 4 bases from V and 3 bases from J, the junction contained 8 bases not matched to a gene. This CDR3 is 15 amino acids long. The germline V gene encodes CDR1 GTSNPN and CDR2 SVGIG (reference sequence). The CDR3 DNA reads TGTGCCTGGACCTTCCAGGGACTAGTCTACAATGAGCAGTTCTTC. Its translation: CAWTFQGLVYNEQFF.

This clonotype was recorded many times. This chain connects TRBV4-2 to TRBJ2-3; the D call may be TRBD1 or TRBD2 (5 bases each). This CDR3 is built from 13 residues. Germline V gives CDR1 LGHNA, CDR2 YNFKEQ. Trimming shortened V by 0 bases and J by 6 bases, and 7 bases separated the two germline ends. The CDR3 sequence: CASSQDGGDTQYF. The CDR3 bases are TGTGCCAGCAGCCAAGATGGGGGTGATACGCAGTATTTT.

The chain uses TRBV11-1 and TRBJ2-3; 10 bases line up with TRBD2. Trimming cost V 1 base and J 2 bases; bases outside gene matches: 9. Per germline, CDR1 SGHAT and CDR2 FQDESV (reference sequence). This CDR3 has 18 amino acids. CDR3 protein: CASSLVFSGGKITDTQYF. DNA for the CDR3: TGTGCCAGCAGCTTAGTCTTTAGCGGGGGGAAGATCACAGATACGCAGTATTTT.

The V call is TRBV4-1, the J call TRBJ1-2; no clear D. The CDR3 spans 15 residues. The V end was cut by 0 bases, the J end by 0 bases, with 8 bases between. Germline V gene sequence: CDR1 MGHRA, CDR2 YSYEKL. The CDR3 nucleotides read TGCGCCAGCAGCCAAGAAACAGCAACTAACTATGGCTACACCTTC. It translates to CASSQETATNYGYTF.

This clonotype was observed a handful of times. The chain uses TRBV6-1 and TRBJ1-1; D uncertain. CDR3 length: 15 amino acids. Per germline, CDR1 MNHNS and CDR2 SASEGT. The ends were cut back, 10 bases at V and 2 bases at J, with 20 bases in the middle. The CDR3 sequence: CATIEGVGVNTEAFF. Here the CDR3 DNA reads TGTGCCACCATTGAGGGCGTTGGGGTAAACACTGAAGCTTTCTTT.

The chain couples TRBV7-9 to TRBJ2-1; D possibly matches TRBD1 or TRBD2 (5 bases each). Germline CDR1 and CDR2: SEHNR and FQNEAQ (reference sequence). This CDR3 spans 11 amino acids. CDR3 loop: CALRWGNEQFF. The CDR3 DNA is TGTGCTTTAAGATGGGGGAATGAGCAGTTCTTC. Full variable domain (outside the CDR3, taken from reference TRBV7-9 and TRBJ2-1): DTGVSQNPRHKITKRGQNVTFRCDPISEHNRLYWYRQTLGQGPEFLTYFQNEAQLEKSRLLSDRFSAERPKGSFSTLEIQRTEQGDSAMYLCALRWGNEQFFGPGTRLTVL.

This clonotype was observed at least ten times. The J gene is TRBJ1-5, the V gene TRBV7-9; D is unclear. The CDR3 runs 13 residues. Trimming pared 4 bases from V and 6 bases from J, leaving 10 bases between. Germline V gene lookup returns CDR1 SEHNR and CDR2 FQNEAQ (reference sequence). The CDR3 DNA follows: TGTGCCAGCAGCTACGGCGATGGTCAGCCCCAGCATTTT. Protein product: CASSYGDGQPQHF.

On this clonotype: One end of the junction varies from germline; a read error may be responsible. The V call is TRBV7-7, the J call TRBJ2-1, with 10 bases that match TRBD2. This CDR3 is built from 16 residues. CDR1 and CDR2 (germline): SSHAT, FNYEAQ (reference sequence). In DNA form, the CDR3 reads TGTGCTAGCAGCTTGCTAGCGGGGGCCTCCTACAATGAGCAGTTCTTC. It translates to CASSLLAGASYNEQFF. The variable domain in full, with the rest retrieved from reference TRBV7-7 and TRBJ2-1, is GAGVSQSPRYKVTKRGQDVTLRCDPISSHATLYWYQQALGQGPEFLTYFNYEAQPDKSGLPSDRFSAERPEGSISTLTIQRTEQRDSAMYRCASSLLAGASYNEQFFGPGTRLTVL.

This clonotype was counted at least ten times. The V and J genes are TRBV12-3 or TRBV12-4 and TRBJ2-3; D is undetermined. V was trimmed by 0 bases and J by 5 bases, leaving 0 bases between them. This CDR3 is 11 amino acids long. CDR3 loop: CASSLADTQYF. DNA for the CDR3: TGTGCCAGCAGTTTAGCAGATACGCAGTATTTT.

This clonotype was detected only a few times. The V and J genes are TRBV18 and TRBJ2-7, with D uncertain. This CDR3 has 12 residues. The ends were cut back, 2 bases at V and 6 bases at J, with 8 bases in the middle. The germline V gene has CDR1 KGHSH and CDR2 LQKENI. This chain's CDR3 is CASSPGPVEQYF. CDR3 nucleotides: TGTGCCAGCTCACCAGGGCCGGTCGAGCAGTACTTC.

This clonotype was detected only a few times. The V call is TRBV4-3, the J call TRBJ1-1; TRBD1 might be the D (5 bases). Trimming left V 0 bases short and J 6 bases short, with 14 bases between. The germline V gene encodes CDR1 LGHNA and CDR2 YSLEER. The CDR3 has 15 residues. The CDR3 bases are TGCGCCAGCAGCCAAGATCCCTACAGGCGAGCTGAAGCTTTCTTT. Protein: CASSQDPYRRAEAFF.

Many counts were recorded for this clonotype. The chain uses TRBV6-1 and TRBJ2-5; 10 bases map to TRBD1. The germline CDR1 and CDR2 sequences are MNHNS and SASEGT. Losses at the gene ends were 6 bases for V and 3 bases for J; bases not matched to a gene: 13. This CDR3 contains 17 residues. The DNA of the CDR3 is TGTGCCAGCAGGGCCGGGACAGGGGTCCACAAGAAAGAGACCCAGTACTTC. Protein: CASRAGTGVHKKETQYF.

The V and J genes are TRBV4-3 and TRBJ1-2, with 7 bases that match TRBD1. Trimming took 0 bases from V and 4 from J; bases not matched to a gene: 8. Germline CDR1 reads LGHNA; CDR2 reads YSLEER. This CDR3 has 16 amino acids. CDR3 bases: TGCGCCAGCAGCCAAGACCCCACCGGGACAGTCTATGGCTACACCTTC. This gives the protein CASSQDPTGTVYGYTF.

This clonotype turned up a few times. The gene calls are TRBV28 and TRBJ2-2, with D perhaps matching TRBD1 or TRBD2 (6 bases each). This CDR3 region has 14 residues. Germline V lookup: CDR1 MDHEN, CDR2 SYDVKM. V gave up 5 bases and J gave up 9 bases, with 16 bases separating them. This CDR3 is CASSPDYRARELFF. The CDR3 DNA follows: TGTGCCAGCAGTCCGGACTACAGGGCCCGGGAGCTGTTTTTT.

The rearrangement joins TRBV24-1 to TRBJ2-3; no clear D gene. CDR1 is KGHDR and CDR2 is SFDVKD in the germline V gene. The V end lost 7 bases, the J end lost 3 bases, and 13 bases lay between the germline ends. This CDR3 contains 14 residues. The CDR3 nucleotides read TGTGCCACCAGCTCCGGTAGGGAAACAGATACGCAGTATTTT. Translation gives CATSSGRETDTQYF.

This chain connects TRBV7-2 to TRBJ2-3; 8 bases fit TRBD2. Germline loops: CDR1 SGHTA, CDR2 FQGNSA. The CDR3 totals 16 residues. The V and J ends lost 1 base and 6 bases, in that order; junction bases with no gene match: 9. CDR3 region: CASSLDGSSGMDTQYF. CDR3 DNA sequence: TGTGCCAGCAGCTTAGATGGTAGTAGCGGGATGGATACGCAGTATTTT.

The CDR3 loop is CASSAGQGASGYTF. CDR3 in DNA: TGTGCCAGCAGTGCCGGACAGGGGGCAAGTGGCTACACCTTC. The V and J genes are TRBV2 and TRBJ1-2, with TRBD1 identical over 11 bases. CDR3 length equals 14 residues. Germline assignment: CDR1 SNHLY and CDR2 FYNNEI. Trimming removed 4 bases from V and 7 bases from J; junction bases left unmatched: 5.

The chain carries TRBV20-1 and TRBJ2-5; D remains unclear. Germline V gene data show CDR1 as DFQATT and CDR2 as SNEGSKA (reference sequence). CDR3 length: 14 residues. V lost 2 bases and J 1 base, leaving 11 bases between the germline ends. CDR3 bases: TGCAGTGCTAGAATGGGGTCAATCCAAGAGACCCAGTACTTC. Amino acids: CSARMGSIQETQYF.

Ten or more counts support this clonotype. This rearrangement joins TRBV15 to TRBJ2-1; D perhaps matches TRBD2 (7 bases). V lost 3 bases and J 4 bases, leaving 13 bases between the germline ends. CDR3 length: 15 residues. From germline, CDR1 is LNHNV and CDR2 YYDKDF (reference sequence). CDR3 sequence reads: CATSREAGAYNEQFF. The CDR3 DNA is TGTGCCACCAGCAGGGAGGCGGGGGCTTACAATGAGCAGTTCTTC. The full variable domain, rest sourced from reference TRBV15 and TRBJ2-1, is DAMVIQNPRYQVTQFGKPVTLSCSQTLNHNVMYWYQQKSSQAPKLLFHYYDKDFNNEADTPDNFQSRRPNTSFCFLDIRSPGLGDTAMYLCATSREAGAYNEQFFGPGTRLTVL.

This chain connects TRBV5-1 to TRBJ2-7; D is uncertain. V was trimmed by 7 bases and J by 9 bases, leaving 14 bases between them. The V gene's germline CDR1 is SGHRS and CDR2 YFSETQ. The CDR3 has 11 amino acids. CDR3 residues: CASSYRPGQYF. The DNA of the CDR3 is TGCGCCAGCTCCTACAGACCTGGGCAGTACTTC.

There are a few counts of this clonotype. V usage is TRBV7-3 and J usage is TRBJ2-3; TRBD2 matches at 10 bases. V shed 6 bases, J shed 5 bases, and the junction held 8 bases outside the gene matches. The CDR3 totals 15 residues. Germline CDR1 SGHTA, CDR2 FQGTGA. The CDR3 DNA follows: TGTGCCAGCAGTTACGGGACTAGCGTGTTAGATACGCAGTATTTT. This codes for CASSYGTSVLDTQYF.

The chain links TRBV5-1 to TRBJ1-1; D remains unclear. The germline CDR1 and CDR2 sequences are SGHRS and YFSETQ. V lost 4 bases, J lost 0 bases, and 13 bases lay in between. CDR3 size: 15 residues. The CDR3 DNA sequence: TGCGCCAGCAGCCCGCTGTCGGGGATGAACACTGAAGCTTTCTTT. Its translation is CASSPLSGMNTEAFF.